The clone carrying this T cell receptor (beta chain) was observed a few times. Germline CDR1 reads SEHNR; CDR2 reads FQNEAQ (reference sequence). The CDR3 runs to 12 residues. V lost 6 bases, J lost 10 bases, and 13 bases lay in between. A 5'RACE reaction primed in the constant segment made cDNA libraries of TCR alpha and TCR beta, and these carried sample barcodes and UMIs. MiXCR was run by TCRdb on the 5' RACE reads, yielding one entry per CDR3 protein. The sample includes over 400,000 distinct CDR3 sequences, 23% seen only once; the top ten take less than 15%. This sample stems from a study of T-cell memory formation after mild COVID-19.

The sample comprised PBMCs or a T cell subset sorted from them (not recorded which). The TCR sequence derives from an adult woman who had mild COVID-19 (a few samples of this study predate the infection). Cell type and time point are not known. The chain employs TRBV7-9 and TRBJ2-1; D is unresolved. The DNA for the CDR3 is TGTGCCAGCAGTCCCCCTTATGGGGAGCAGTTCTTC. This sequence encodes CASSPPYGEQFF.